This T cell receptor (beta chain) was captured in a study of blood T cell repertoires in COVID-19. Study-level information: Samples of COVID-19 (acute and convalescent) were obtained from the United States, Italy and Spain. PBMCs, B-cell-depleted T cells, or T cells provided the cDNA or gDNA that made up the material.

This clone was seen only once. Germline lookup yields CDR1 LNHDA and CDR2 SQIVND (reference sequence). V dropped 5 bases and J dropped 7 bases, with 14 bases sitting between them. This CDR3 region has 13 residues. In the authors' methods: Amplified reference gene primers provided the basis for estimating nucleated cell counts. Profiling relied on immunoSEQ multiplex PCR, and the TCRdb table lists in-frame clones only, not all of them. The V and J calls and the clone size are those of that table, but D and trimming were determined from the DNA. The sample lists 97,000 or so clones, 70% to 80% occurring once.

Input material: peripheral blood. The sequence derives from a man aged 60 to 69 with active or convalescent COVID-19. The genes are TRBV19 and TRBJ1-2; TRBD1 might be the D (5 bases). CDR3 in amino acids: CASSHRTLFGYTF. DNA of the CDR3: TGTGCCAGTAGTCACAGGACCTTGTTTGGCTACACCTTC.